Sequencing of this T cell receptor beta chain was carried out in a study of blood T cell repertoires in COVID-19. Study background: In each case, the material was cDNA or gDNA derived from T cells, B-cell-depleted T cells, or PBMCs.

The germline V gene encodes CDR1 GTSNPN and CDR2 SVGIG (reference sequence). CDR3 size: 12 residues. Trimming took off 2 bases at V and 9 bases at J, with 11 bases between the two ends. Generated by immunoSEQ multiplex PCR, the TCRdb table keeps only in-frame clones and is missing some. The sample holds 150,000 to 200,000 clones; 88% are singletons and the top ten take 4%. V is TRBV30 and J is TRBJ2-1; the D is unclear. The sequence came from a woman in her 30s with acute or convalescent COVID-19. The sample consisted of peripheral blood. The CDR3 reads CAWSPPPGEQFF. Written as DNA, the CDR3 is TGTGCCTGGAGTCCACCCCCGGGTGAGCAGTTCTTC.